This T cell receptor (beta chain) is drawn from a study of cytomegalovirus exposure and HLA in healthy donors. Study outcomes and limitations: The authors listed 150 to 200 TCR beta chains as cytomegalovirus-associated.

Of note for this clone: Its antigen is unidentified.

The CDR3 loop spans 15 amino acids. After removal of 4 bases from V and 2 bases from J, the junction contained 6 bases not matched to a gene. CDR1 and CDR2 (germline): SGHRS, YFSETQ. Repertoires were generated with immunoSEQ multiplex PCR, while TCRdb's copy carries only in-frame clones and drops some. This table holds under 80,000 clones, less than 95% found once. The receptor was derived from a young woman in good health and CMV-seropositive. The chain employs TRBV5-1 and TRBJ2-1, with 7 nucleotides matching TRBD2. The sample taken for sequencing was PBMCs. The CDR3 DNA sequence: TGCGCCAGCAGCCTAGAGCGGGGAACCTACAATGAGCAGTTCTTC. Translating it yields CASSLERGTYNEQFF.